This TCR beta chain emerged from a study of blood T cell repertoires in COVID-19. Study-wide background: The United States, Italy and Spain provided the acute and convalescent COVID-19 samples. PBMCs, B-cell-depleted T cells, or T cells were the source of the cDNA or gDNA that made up the material.

Germline V gene lookup returns CDR1 LNHDA and CDR2 SQIVND (reference sequence). V was pared by 4 bases and J by 0 bases, with 13 bases between. CDR3 length equals 16 residues. Original handling: Estimates of nucleated cell counts were drawn from the amplification of reference gene primers. Repertoires were generated with immunoSEQ multiplex PCR, while TCRdb's copy carries only in-frame clones and drops some. V, J and clone size derive from that table, while D and trimming were established from the DNA sequence. The table has over 200,000 clones, more than 70% seen once. Only a few counts were recorded for this clone.

Sample: peripheral blood. The TCR originated in an older man with acute or convalescent COVID-19. The chain employs TRBV19 and TRBJ1-5; D is unresolved. As DNA, the CDR3 is TGTGCCAGTAGTACGGTGGCAGGCTTTAGCAATCAGCCCCAGCATTTT. It codes for CASSTVAGFSNQPQHF.